The clone carrying this T cell receptor (beta chain) was counted only a few times. Its antigen is as yet unknown. The data belong to a study of cytomegalovirus exposure and HLA in healthy donors. Regarding the study as a whole: Later analysis placed DRB1 highest and HLA-C lowest in TCR association rates, which differed by HLA locus. Cytomegalovirus status was reportedly diagnosed by the classifier with high specificity and sensitivity. Earlier analysis looked at TCR beta V segments, and most were productive about 90% or about 30% of the time. In vitro data verified three CMV-associated chains as specific for CMV antigens.

This CDR3 contains 15 residues. Trimming stripped 4 bases from V and 7 bases from J, with 14 bases between. CDR1 and CDR2 from the germline V gene are MNHEY and SVGAGI. PCR involved 60 Vbeta and 13 Jbeta primers. Libraries were prepared by immunoSEQ multiplex PCR; TCRdb keeps only in-frame clonotypes and omits some of them. The data show around 140,000 clones, roughly three quarters seen once. Sequenced sample: PBMCs. The chain is built from TRBV6-5 and TRBJ1-6, with D maybe TRBD1 (5 bases). The clonotype originates from a male donor in good health and CMV-seronegative. In DNA form, the CDR3 reads TGTGCCAGCAGTTCCGGGTCGGGGGACAATTCACCCCTCCACTTT. This encodes CASSSGSGDNSPLHF.